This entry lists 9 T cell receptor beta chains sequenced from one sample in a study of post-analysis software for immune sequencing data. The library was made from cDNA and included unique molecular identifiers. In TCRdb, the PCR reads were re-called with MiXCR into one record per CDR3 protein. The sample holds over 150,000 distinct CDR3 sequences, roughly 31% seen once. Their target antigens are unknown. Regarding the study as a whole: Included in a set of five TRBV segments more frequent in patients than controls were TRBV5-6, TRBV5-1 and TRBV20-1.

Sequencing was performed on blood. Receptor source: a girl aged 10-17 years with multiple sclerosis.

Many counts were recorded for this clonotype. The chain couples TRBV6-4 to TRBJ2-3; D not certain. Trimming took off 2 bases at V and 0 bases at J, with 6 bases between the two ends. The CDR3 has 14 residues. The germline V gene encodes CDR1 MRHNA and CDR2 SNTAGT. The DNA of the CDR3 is TGTGCCAGCAGTGACGGGGATAGCACAGATACGCAGTATTTT. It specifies CASSDGDSTDTQYF.

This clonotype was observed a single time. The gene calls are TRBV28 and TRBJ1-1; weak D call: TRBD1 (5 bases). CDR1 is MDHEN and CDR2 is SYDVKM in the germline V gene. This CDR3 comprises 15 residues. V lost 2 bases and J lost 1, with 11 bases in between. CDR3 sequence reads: CASSLGDRGNTEAFF. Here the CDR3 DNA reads TGTGCCAGCAGTTTAGGGGACCGCGGGAACACTGAAGCTTTCTTT.

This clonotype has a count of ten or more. CDR3 nucleotide sequence: TGTGCCAGCAGACTCGACAGGAACTATGGCTACACCTTC. It is translated as CASRLDRNYGYTF. This chain connects TRBV6-5 to TRBJ1-2, with TRBD1 as a possible D gene (6 bases). V was pared by 6 bases and J by 2 bases, with 10 bases between. Per germline, CDR1 MNHEY and CDR2 SVGAGI. The CDR3 is 13 amino acids.

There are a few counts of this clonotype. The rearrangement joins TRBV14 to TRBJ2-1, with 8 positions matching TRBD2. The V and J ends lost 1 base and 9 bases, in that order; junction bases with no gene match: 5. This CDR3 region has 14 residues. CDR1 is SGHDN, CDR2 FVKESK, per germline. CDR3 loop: CASSQGISGTEQFF. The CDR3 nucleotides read TGTGCCAGCAGCCAAGGCATTAGCGGGACTGAGCAGTTCTTC.

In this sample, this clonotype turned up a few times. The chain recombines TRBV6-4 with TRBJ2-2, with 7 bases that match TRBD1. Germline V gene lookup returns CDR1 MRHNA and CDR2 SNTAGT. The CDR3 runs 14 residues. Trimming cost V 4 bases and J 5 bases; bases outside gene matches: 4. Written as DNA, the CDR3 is TGTGCCAGCAGTGTCGAGGGGGCGACCGGGGAGCTGTTTTTT. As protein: CASSVEGATGELFF.

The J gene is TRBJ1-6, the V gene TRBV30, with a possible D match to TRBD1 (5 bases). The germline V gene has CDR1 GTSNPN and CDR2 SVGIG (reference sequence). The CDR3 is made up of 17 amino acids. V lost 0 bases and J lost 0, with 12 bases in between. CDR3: CAWSVRDSSSYNSPLHF. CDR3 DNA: TGTGCCTGGAGTGTACGGGACTCCAGCTCCTATAATTCACCCCTCCACTTT.

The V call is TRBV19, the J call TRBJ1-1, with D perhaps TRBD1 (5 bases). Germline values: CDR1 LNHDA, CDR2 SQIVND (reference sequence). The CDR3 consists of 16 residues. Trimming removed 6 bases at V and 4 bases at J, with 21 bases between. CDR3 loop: CASSRSRLGGFTEAFF. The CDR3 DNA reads TGTGCCAGTAGCCGCTCACGTCTCGGGGGTTTCACTGAAGCTTTCTTT.

Here the CDR3 DNA reads TGTGCCTGGAGTGTAGGCCTGGTGGGGTTTGAAGCTTTCTTT. It specifies CAWSVGLVGFEAFF. This rearrangement joins TRBV30 to TRBJ1-1; D not resolved. The length of the CDR3 is 14 residues. The V gene lost 0 bases and the J gene lost 7 bases, with 15 bases spanning the gap. Germline V gene lookup returns CDR1 GTSNPN and CDR2 SVGIG (reference sequence).

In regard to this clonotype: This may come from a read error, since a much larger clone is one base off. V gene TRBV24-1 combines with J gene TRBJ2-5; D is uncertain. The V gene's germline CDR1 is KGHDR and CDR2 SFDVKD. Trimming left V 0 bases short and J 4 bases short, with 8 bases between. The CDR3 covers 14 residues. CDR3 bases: TGTGCCACCAGTGATTTGAAAAACCGAGAGACCCAGTACTTC. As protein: CATSDLKNRETQYF.